Listed here are 10 T cell receptor beta chains from one sample, sequenced in a study of graft-versus-host responses after intestinal transplantation (dated by TCRdb to the early 2020s). The library came from the immunoSEQ multiplex PCR assay. TCRdb retrieved this table from immuneACCESS and kept in-frame rearrangements only. Not all clones are present; in checked studies, unresolved V genes account for under half, and no reason is known for the remainder. Across this sample there are 130,000 to 150,000 clones, with over 90% seen only once. The ten top clones hold 0.19% of the sample. The antigens these receptors bind are not known. The time point label, read with the paper, signifies: cells obtained before transplantation from donor or recipient. Source: unstimulated CD4+ T cells sorted from spleen or lymph node cells, taken before intestinal transplant. The receptors here all came from a human donor who received an intestinal transplant.

The chain employs TRBV7-3 and TRBJ2-1; 12 nucleotides align to TRBD2. Germline V lookup: CDR1 SGHTA, CDR2 FQGTGA. Trimming cost V 2 bases and J 5 bases; bases outside gene matches: 13. The CDR3 has 19 amino acids. This CDR3 reads CASSLRTSGVKTSHNEQFF. CDR3 DNA: TGTGCCAGCAGCTTACGGACTAGCGGGGTGAAGACTTCCCACAATGAGCAGTTCTTC.

J is TRBJ1-5 and V is TRBV18; D unclear. The length of the CDR3 is 14 residues. Per the germline V gene, CDR1 is KGHSH and CDR2 is LQKENI. V lost 3 bases and J lost 3, with 9 bases in between. The CDR3: CASSPAGDNQPQHF. The CDR3 nucleotides are TGTGCCAGCTCACCGGCCGGGGACAATCAGCCCCAGCATTTT.

The rearrangement uses TRBV7-8 and TRBJ2-1; D uncertain. V was pared by 5 bases and J by 8 bases, with 10 bases between. The CDR3 contains 12 residues. Germline V gene sequence: CDR1 SGHVS, CDR2 FQNEAQ. The CDR3 nucleotides read TGTGCCAGCAGCACCCTACAAGATGAGCAGTTCTTC. Translating it yields CASSTLQDEQFF.

This chain joins TRBV28 and TRBJ2-4; the match to TRBD2 covers 7 bases. Germline V gene data show CDR1 as MDHEN and CDR2 as SYDVKM. J lost 9 bases, V lost 3 bases, and 8 bases had no gene match. The CDR3 loop spans 14 amino acids. CDR3 sequence (DNA): TGTGCCAGCAGTTTCACTAGCGCTCAGGGCATTCAGTACTTC. This gives the protein CASSFTSAQGIQYF.

CDR3 sequence: CASSQTGTGTDTQYF. CDR3 nucleotides: TGTGCCAGCAGTCAAACCGGGACAGGCACAGATACGCAGTATTTT. This chain links TRBV2 with TRBJ2-3, with 7 nucleotides matching TRBD1. The germline gives CDR1 SNHLY, CDR2 FYNNEI. Germline trimming cut 5 bases from V and 1 base from J; bases unmatched to any gene: 6. The CDR3 consists of 15 residues. The full variable domain, its missing parts supplied by reference TRBV2 and TRBJ2-3, is EPEVTQTPSHQVTQMGQEVILRCVPISNHLYFYWYRQILGQKVEFLVSFYNNEISEKSEIFDDQFSVERPDGSNFTLKIRSTKLEDSAMYFCASSQTGTGTDTQYFGPGTRLTVL.

The V call is TRBV7-3, the J call TRBJ2-7, with a possible D match to TRBD2 (6 bases). Germline CDR1 reads SGHTA; CDR2 reads FQGTGA. The CDR3 is made up of 15 amino acids. The ends were cut back, 1 base at V and 3 bases at J, with 13 bases in the middle. The CDR3: CASSLNGGTDYEQYF. The CDR3 coding sequence is TGTGCCAGCAGCTTAAACGGCGGGACGGACTACGAGCAGTACTTC.

The J gene is TRBJ1-1, the V gene TRBV5-1; TRBD1 matches 9 bases. The CDR3 totals 14 residues. The germline V gene has CDR1 SGHRS and CDR2 YFSETQ. Trimming cost V 2 bases and J 5 bases; bases outside gene matches: 4. CDR3 sequence reads: CASSFTGGRTEAFF. The CDR3 coding sequence is TGCGCCAGCAGCTTTACAGGGGGCCGAACTGAAGCTTTCTTT.

This chain links TRBV30 with TRBJ1-1; D is undetermined. From germline, CDR1 is GTSNPN and CDR2 SVGIG (reference sequence). Trimming left V 1 base short and J 2 bases short, with 14 bases between. This CDR3 has 15 residues. The CDR3 nucleotides are TGTGCCTGGAGTGCCCTGAGGACGGGAAACACTGAAGCTTTCTTT. Its protein is CAWSALRTGNTEAFF.

This clone showed up just once. The chain is built from TRBV5-1 and TRBJ2-5; D is ambiguous. Trimming took off 1 base at V and 3 bases at J, with 13 bases between the two ends. Germline assignment: CDR1 SGHRS and CDR2 YFSETQ. CDR3 length: 15 amino acids. The chain's CDR3 is CASSLNTLRKETQYF. As DNA, the CDR3 is TGCGCCAGCAGCTTGAACACATTAAGGAAAGAGACCCAGTACTTC.

J is TRBJ2-3 and V is TRBV10-3, with D perhaps being TRBD1 or TRBD2 (6 bases each). This CDR3 has 14 amino acids. Germline CDR1 reads ENHRY; CDR2 reads SYGVKD. V lost 7 bases to trimming and J lost 1 base, with 12 bases between them. This chain's CDR3 is CAITGAPGTDTQYF. The CDR3 nucleotides read TGTGCCATCACGGGGGCGCCAGGCACAGATACGCAGTATTTT.